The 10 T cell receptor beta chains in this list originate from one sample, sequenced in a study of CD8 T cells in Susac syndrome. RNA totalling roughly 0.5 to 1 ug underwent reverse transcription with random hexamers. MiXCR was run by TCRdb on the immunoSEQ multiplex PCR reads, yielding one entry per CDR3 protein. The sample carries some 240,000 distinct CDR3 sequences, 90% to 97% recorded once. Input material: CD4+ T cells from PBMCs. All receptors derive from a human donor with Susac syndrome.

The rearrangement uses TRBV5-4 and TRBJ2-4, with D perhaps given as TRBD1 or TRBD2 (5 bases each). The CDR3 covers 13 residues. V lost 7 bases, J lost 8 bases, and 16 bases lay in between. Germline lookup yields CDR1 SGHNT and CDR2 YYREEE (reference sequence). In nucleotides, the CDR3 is TGTGCCAGCCGAACCCGGGACGAGGACATTCAGTACTTC. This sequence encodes CASRTRDEDIQYF. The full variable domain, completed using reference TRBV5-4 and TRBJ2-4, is ETGVTQSPTHLIKTRGQQVTLRCSSQSGHNTVSWYQQALGQGPQFIFQYYREEENGRGNFPPRFSGLQFPNYSSELNVNALELDDSALYLCASRTRDEDIQYFGAGTRLSVL.

Written as DNA, the CDR3 is TGTGCCAGCAGCCAAGCGTCACCCGGGTACACCATATATTTT. It codes for CASSQASPGYTIYF. This chain links TRBV14 with TRBJ1-3; D unclear. The CDR3 loop spans 14 amino acids. Germline CDR1 and CDR2: SGHDN and FVKESK. V was cut by 1 base and J by 8 bases, with 12 bases left in between.

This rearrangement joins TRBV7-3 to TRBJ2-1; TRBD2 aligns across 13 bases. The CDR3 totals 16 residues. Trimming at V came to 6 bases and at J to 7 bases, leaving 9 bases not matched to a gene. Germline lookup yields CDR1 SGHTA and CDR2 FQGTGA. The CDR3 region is CASSGSGTSGKNEQFF. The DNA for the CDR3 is TGTGCCAGCAGTGGATCCGGGACTAGCGGGAAAAATGAGCAGTTCTTC.

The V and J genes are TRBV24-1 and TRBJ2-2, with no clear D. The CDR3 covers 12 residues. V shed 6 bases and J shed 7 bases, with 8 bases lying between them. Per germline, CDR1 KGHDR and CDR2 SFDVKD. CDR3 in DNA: TGTGCCACCAGTTGGACCGGCGGGGAGCTGTTTTTT. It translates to CATSWTGGELFF.

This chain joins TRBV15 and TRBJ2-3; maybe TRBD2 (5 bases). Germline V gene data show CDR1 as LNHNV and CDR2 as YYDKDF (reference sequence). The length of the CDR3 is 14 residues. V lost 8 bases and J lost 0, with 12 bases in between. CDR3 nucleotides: TGTGCCACCGGGAATCGGGGAAGCACAGATACGCAGTATTTT. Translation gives CATGNRGSTDTQYF.

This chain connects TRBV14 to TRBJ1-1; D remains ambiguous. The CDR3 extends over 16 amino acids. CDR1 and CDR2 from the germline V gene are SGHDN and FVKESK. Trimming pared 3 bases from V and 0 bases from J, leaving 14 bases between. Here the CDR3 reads CASSHLGEALNTEAFF. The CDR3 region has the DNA TGTGCCAGCAGCCACCTCGGTGAGGCATTGAACACTGAAGCTTTCTTT.

The CDR3 loop reads CSARENRVLTANEKLFF. The CDR3 coding sequence is TGCAGTGCTAGAGAAAACAGGGTTCTAACAGCTAATGAAAAACTGTTTTTT. This chain joins TRBV20-1 and TRBJ1-4; TRBD1 might be the D (6 bases). Germline loops: CDR1 DFQATT, CDR2 SNEGSKA (reference sequence). V lost 0 bases, J lost 3 bases, and 17 bases lay in between. The CDR3 has 17 amino acids.

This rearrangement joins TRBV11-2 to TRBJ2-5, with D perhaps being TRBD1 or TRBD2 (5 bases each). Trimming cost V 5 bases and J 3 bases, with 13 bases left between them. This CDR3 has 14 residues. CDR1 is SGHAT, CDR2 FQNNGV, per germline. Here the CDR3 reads CASSTGTVKETQYF. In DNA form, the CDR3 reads TGTGCCAGCAGCACTGGGACCGTAAAAGAGACCCAGTACTTC.

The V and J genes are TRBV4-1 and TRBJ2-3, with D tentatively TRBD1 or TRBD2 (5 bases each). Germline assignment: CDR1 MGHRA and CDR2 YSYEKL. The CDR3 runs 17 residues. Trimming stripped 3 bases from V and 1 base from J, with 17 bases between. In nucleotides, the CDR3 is TGCGCCAGCAGCCATTCTTCCGGGACGCCGGGCACAGATACGCAGTATTTT. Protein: CASSHSSGTPGTDTQYF.

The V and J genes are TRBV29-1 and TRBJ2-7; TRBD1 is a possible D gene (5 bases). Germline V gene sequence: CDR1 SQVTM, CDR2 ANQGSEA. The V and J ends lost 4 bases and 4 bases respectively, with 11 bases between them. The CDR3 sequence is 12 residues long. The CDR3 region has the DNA TGCAGCGTTGCTCCAGGGCATTACGAGCAGTACTTC. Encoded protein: CSVAPGHYEQYF.